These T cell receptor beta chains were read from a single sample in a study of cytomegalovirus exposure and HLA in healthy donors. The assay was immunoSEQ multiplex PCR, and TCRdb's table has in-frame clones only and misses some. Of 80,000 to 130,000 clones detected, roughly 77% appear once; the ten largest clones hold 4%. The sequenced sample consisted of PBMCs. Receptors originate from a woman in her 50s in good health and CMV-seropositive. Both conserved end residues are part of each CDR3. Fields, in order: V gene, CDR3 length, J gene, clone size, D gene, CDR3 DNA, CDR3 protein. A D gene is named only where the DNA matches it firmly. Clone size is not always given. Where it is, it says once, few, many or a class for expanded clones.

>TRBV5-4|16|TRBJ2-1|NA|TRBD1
TGTGCCAGCAGCTTCCCAGGGGACAGGGCCTTCAATGAGCAGTTCTTC
CASSFPGDRAFNEQFF
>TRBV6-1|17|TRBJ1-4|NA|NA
TGTGCCAGCAGTGAAACCCCAGGAGGGTCAGGGAAAGAAAAACTGTTTTTT
CASSETPGGSGKEKLFF
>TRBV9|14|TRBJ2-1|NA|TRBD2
TGTGCCAGCAGCGTAATGGCGGGAGCCAATGAGCAGTTCTTC
CASSVMAGANEQFF
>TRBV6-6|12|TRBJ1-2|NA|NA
TGTGCCAGCAGTTACTCGTCGGAGGGCTACACCTTC
CASSYSSEGYTF
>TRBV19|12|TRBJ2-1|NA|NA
TGTGCCAGTAGTATCAGAGGGAATGAGCAGTTCTTC
CASSIRGNEQFF
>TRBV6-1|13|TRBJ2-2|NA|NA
TGTGCCAGCTCTTGGGGGGAGAACGGGGAGCTGTTTTTT
CASSWGENGELFF
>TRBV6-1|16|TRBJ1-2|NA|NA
TGTGCCAGCAGTGAAGGCCTCGTCCTAGCTAACTATGGCTACACCTTC
CASSEGLVLANYGYTF
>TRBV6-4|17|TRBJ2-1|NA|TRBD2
TGTGCCAGCAGTGACTCGATTGCGGGAGGTGCCTACAATGAGCAGTTCTTC
CASSDSIAGGAYNEQFF
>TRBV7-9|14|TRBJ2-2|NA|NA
TGTGCCAGCAGCTGGGCTTCGAACACCGGGGAGCTGTTTTTT
CASSWASNTGELFF
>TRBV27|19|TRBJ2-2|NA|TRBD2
TGTGCCAGCAGTTTATCTGGACTAGCGGGGGGGCGGGGCACCGGGGAGCTGTTTTTT
CASSLSGLAGGRGTGELFF
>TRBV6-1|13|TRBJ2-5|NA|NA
TGTGCCAGCATCGGAGACGTATTGGGGACCCAGTACTTC
CASIGDVLGTQYF
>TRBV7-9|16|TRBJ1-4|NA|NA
TGTGCCAGCAGCTCATCAGTATTTGCAACTAATGAAAAACTGTTTTTT
CASSSSVFATNEKLFF
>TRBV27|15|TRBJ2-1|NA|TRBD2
TGTGCCAGCAGTTTTGCGGGGGGGCTAGGCGGTGAGCAGTTCTTC
CASSFAGGLGGEQFF
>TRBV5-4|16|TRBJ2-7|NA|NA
TGTGCCAGCAGCTCGGCCCCGGACACCAGGGCCTACGAGCAGTACTTC
CASSSAPDTRAYEQYF
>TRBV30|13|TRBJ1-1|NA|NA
TGTGCCTGGAGTAGGGGGGGGGACACTGAAGCTTTCTTT
CAWSRGGDTEAFF
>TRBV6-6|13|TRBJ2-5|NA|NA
TGTGCCAGCAGTGGCGGAAGTCAACAGACCCAGTACTTC
CASSGGSQQTQYF
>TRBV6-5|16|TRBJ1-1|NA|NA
TGTGCCAGCAGTTACTCCCCCAGGACAGCCAACACTGAAGCTTTCTTT
CASSYSPRTANTEAFF
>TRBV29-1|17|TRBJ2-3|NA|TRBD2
TGCAGCGTTGAGCCCCCACCGAGCGGGAGAGGGGCAGATACGCAGTATTTT
CSVEPPPSGRGADTQYF
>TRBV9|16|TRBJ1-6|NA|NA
TGTGCCAGCAGCCTAGGACTGAGCTCCTATAATTCACCCCTCCACTTT
CASSLGLSSYNSPLHF
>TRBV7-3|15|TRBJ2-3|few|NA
TGTGCCAGCAGCTTAAGGCGGGGATCGATAGATACGCAGTATTTT
CASSLRRGSIDTQYF
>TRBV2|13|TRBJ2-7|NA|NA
TGTGCCAGCAGTGAAATGCTAGTCCACGAGCAGTACTTC
CASSEMLVHEQYF
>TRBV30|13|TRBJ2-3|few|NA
TGTGCCTGGAGTGTACGACTAGCAGATACGCAGTATTTT
CAWSVRLADTQYF
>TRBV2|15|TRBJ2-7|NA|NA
TGTGCCAGCAGTCTCCTCTCAGGGTTGTCCTACGAGCAGTACTTC
CASSLLSGLSYEQYF
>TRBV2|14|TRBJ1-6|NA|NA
TGTGCCAGCAGTGAGGGGCAGGTTAATTCACCCCTCCACTTT
CASSEGQVNSPLHF